The present T cell receptor beta chain was sequenced within a study of blood T cell repertoires in COVID-19. Study at large: Sites in the United States, Italy and Spain provided acute and convalescent COVID-19 samples. The cDNA or gDNA used as material had been derived from T cells, B-cell-depleted T cells, or PBMCs.

Looked up from germline, CDR1 is SGHRS and CDR2 is YFSETQ. The CDR3 contains 16 residues. J gave up 6 bases and V 2 bases, and 9 bases lay outside the gene matches. The authors' processing: Scientists estimated how many nucleated cells there were by amplifying reference gene primers. TCRdb's copy holds only in-frame clones and misses some; the assay was immunoSEQ multiplex PCR. D and trimming come from the DNA, and the V and J calls and clone size come from that table. Among about 120,000 clones listed, around 77% were seen once. The receptor comes from a man in his 60s with active or convalescent COVID-19. The chain has TRBV5-1 and TRBJ2-1; 9 nucleotides agree with TRBD2. The sequencing sample was made of peripheral blood. The CDR3: CASSFGGRARGNEQFF. The DNA of the CDR3 is TGCGCCAGCAGCTTTGGCGGGAGGGCCCGGGGCAATGAGCAGTTCTTC. The whole variable domain, remainder taken from reference TRBV5-1 and TRBJ2-1, is KAGVTQTPRYLIKTRGQQVTLSCSPISGHRSVSWYQQTPGQGLQFLFEYFSETQRNKGNFPGRFSGRQFSNSRSEMNVSTLELGDSALYLCASSFGGRARGNEQFFGPGTRLTVL.